These 9 T cell receptor beta chains originate from one sample sequenced in a study of T-cell reconstitution after alpha-beta-depleted transplantation in children. Library preparation (for TCRbeta) was performed with unique molecular identifiers. TCRdb reanalysed the PCR reads using MiXCR and keeps one entry per CDR3 protein. Of around 72,000 distinct CDR3 sequences in the sample, roughly 5% were seen once. Sample: PBMCs, mostly from graft donor cells, taken 180 days after TCRalphabeta/CD19-depleted stem cell transplant. Receptor source: a boy younger than two who had a stem cell transplant for acute myeloid leukemia, so the T cells may come from the graft donor.

This clonotype was observed many times. The chain couples TRBV7-8 to TRBJ2-3; D assignment may be TRBD1 or TRBD2 (6 bases each). V lost 5 bases, J lost 2 bases, and 23 bases lay in between. The CDR3 loop spans 18 amino acids. Germline CDR1 is SGHVS and CDR2 is FQNEAQ. CDR3 loop: CASSPHVLLAGDTDTQYF. The CDR3 DNA reads TGTGCCAGCAGCCCCCACGTTTTACTAGCAGGGGACACAGATACGCAGTATTTT.

This clonotype has ten or more counts. V and J are TRBV24-1 and TRBJ2-7; 7 bases are shared with TRBD1. The CDR3 sequence is 15 residues long. Germline lookup yields CDR1 KGHDR and CDR2 SFDVKD. Unmatched junction bases numbered 12, after V lost 5 bases and J lost 6 bases. CDR3 bases: TGTGCCACCAGTGGTCGACAGGGCAATGTTTTCGAGCAGTACTTC. It is translated as CATSGRQGNVFEQYF.

This clonotype was picked up many times. The V gene is TRBV7-2, the J gene TRBJ2-3; no reliable D call. Germline V gives CDR1 SGHTA, CDR2 FQGNSA. V was clipped by 1 base and J by 3 bases, with 11 bases between them. The CDR3 length is 15 residues. CDR3: CASSLGFTGTDTQYF. As DNA, the CDR3 is TGTGCCAGCAGCTTAGGGTTTACGGGTACAGATACGCAGTATTTT. Full variable domain (missing parts from reference TRBV7-2 and TRBJ2-3): GAGVSQSPSNKVTEKGKDVELRCDPISGHTALYWYRQSLGQGLEFLIYFQGNSAPDKSGLPSDRFSAERTGGSVSTLTIQRTQQEDSAVYLCASSLGFTGTDTQYFGPGTRLTVL.

This clonotype was seen ten or more times. The chain carries TRBV24-1 and TRBJ2-1, with 8 bases fitting TRBD2. Germline V gives CDR1 KGHDR, CDR2 SFDVKD. With 9 bases clipped from V and 2 bases from J, the junction kept 5 bases outside the gene matches. The CDR3 covers 14 residues. CDR3 region: CATGRGGPYNEQFF. The CDR3 coding sequence is TGTGCCACCGGCCGGGGGGGCCCCTACAATGAGCAGTTCTTC.

This clonotype was counted at least ten times. The gene calls are TRBV12-3 or TRBV12-4 and TRBJ2-7; TRBD2 is a possible D gene (6 bases). V was clipped by 5 bases and J by 3 bases, with 23 bases between them. The CDR3 has 17 residues. The CDR3 DNA reads TGTGCCAGCAGTCCTACCTCGTCCCCGGGACTCAGCTACGAGCAGTACTTC. Translation: CASSPTSSPGLSYEQYF.

This clonotype was counted ten times or more. The gene calls are TRBV20-1 and TRBJ2-7; D perhaps matches TRBD1 (6 bases). Trimming removed 2 bases from V and 6 bases from J, with 20 bases in between. The CDR3 has 15 residues. The V gene's germline CDR1 is DFQATT and CDR2 SNEGSKA (reference sequence). The CDR3 bases are TGCAGTGCTAGATTGGAAGGGGGTCCGACGGGCGAGCAGTACTTC. It specifies CSARLEGGPTGEQYF.

The sample holds many counts of this clonotype. The chain is built from TRBV20-1 and TRBJ1-2; 7 bases are a match to TRBD1. There are 13 residues in the CDR3. CDR1 and CDR2 from the germline V gene are DFQATT and SNEGSKA (reference sequence). V was pared by 4 bases and J by 5 bases, with 7 bases of the junction left unmatched. The CDR3 loop reads CSATQDRPYGYTF. In DNA, the CDR3 is TGCAGTGCTACCCAGGACAGGCCATATGGCTACACCTTC.

This clonotype was recorded many times. DNA of the CDR3: TGTGCCAGCAGCACATGGACTCCGACCTACGAGCAGTACTTC. Translation: CASSTWTPTYEQYF. This sequence joins TRBV5-5 and TRBJ2-7; a weak D match, TRBD2 (5 bases). The CDR3 contains 14 residues. The germline V and J ends were trimmed by 4 bases and 2 bases, with 13 bases remaining between them. Germline lookup yields CDR1 SGHKS and CDR2 YYEKEE (reference sequence).

The chain employs TRBV11-3 and TRBJ2-7; 10 bases match TRBD1. V gave up 5 bases and J gave up 2 bases; unmatched junction bases: 3. CDR3 size: 14 residues. Germline V CDR1 and CDR2: SGHNT, YENEEA. The CDR3: CASSPGQGAYEQYF. CDR3 nucleotides: TGTGCCAGCAGCCCAGGACAGGGGGCCTACGAGCAGTACTTC.